This T cell receptor beta chain was found in a study of T-cell memory formation after mild COVID-19. As concerns this clonotype: Its antigen is undetermined.

TCRdb redid the calling of the 5' RACE reads with MiXCR, one entry per CDR3 protein. The table lists about 320,000 distinct CDR3 sequences, roughly an eighth of them singletons. CDR1 and CDR2 (germline): SNHLY, FYNNEI. The CDR3 totals 14 residues. Study observations and caveats: While clones contracting from day 15 to 85 were balanced between CD4 and CD8, later expanders leaned CD4+. Most CD4+ clones that shrank were in CM and EM, while CD8+ ones turned up in EMRA.

The chain joins TRBV2 to TRBJ2-5, with D perhaps TRBD1 (5 bases). The clonotype comes from a man between 18 and 29 years old who had mild COVID-19 (a few samples of this study predate the infection). Cell type and time point are not known. The sequenced material came from PBMCs or a T cell subset sorted from them (not recorded which). CDR3: CALQTIAGSETQYF. In nucleotides, the CDR3 is TGTGCTCTACAGACCATAGCAGGGTCAGAGACCCAGTACTTC. The complete variable domain, with remaining parts taken from reference TRBV2 and TRBJ2-5, reads EPEVTQTPSHQVTQMGQEVILRCVPISNHLYFYWYRQILGQKVEFLVSFYNNEISEKSEIFDDQFSVERPDGSNFTLKIRSTKLEDSAMYFCALQTIAGSETQYFGPGTRLLVL.